This is a list of T cell receptor beta chains from one sample in a study of blood T cells in healthy people across ages. In TCRdb, the 5' RACE reads were re-called with MiXCR into one record per CDR3 protein. The profile shows around 1,600,000 distinct CDR3 sequences, roughly 43% of them singletons. Sequencing input: blood. These receptors originate from a woman in her late teens or twenties in good health. The CDR3 runs from the conserved cysteine through the conserved F or W. Fields, in order: V gene, CDR3 protein.

>TRBV5-1
CASSPGRGYSYEQYF
>TRBV29-1
CSVQGRMSPETQYF
>TRBV7-7
CASSSGLAGVGGELFF
>TRBV3-1
CASSPIYRDEQYF
>TRBV5-1
CASREQGSGNYGYTF
>TRBV18
CASSPSRLAGAKDTQYF
>TRBV7-9
CASSLGSSGYTF
>TRBV6-2/TRBV6-3
CASSYEGQGANQPQHF
>TRBV29-1
CSVLVADRTDTQYF
>TRBV6-6
CAGSYSGLGDYGYTF
>TRBV20-1
CSARPRDRGIFDGYTF
>TRBV29-1
CSVGIDYNEQYF
>TRBV7-2
CASSLGLAGGASNEQFF
>TRBV27
CASSLSWRGGEKTQYF
>TRBV3-1
CASSQANSRSHEQYF
>TRBV9
CASSSQGIPSYNEQFF
>TRBV29-1
CSGLTDQDTQYF
>TRBV20-1
CSAARTGRSYEQYF
>TRBV20-1
CSATKDRGITDTQYF
>TRBV30
CAWSVAYQGNTIYF
>TRBV20-1
CSARPVRGQFF
>TRBV5-1
CASSSPRWDSYEQYF
>TRBV4-3
CASSPKATGGYTEAFF
>TRBV20-1
CSANLRGSSGYTF
>TRBV20-1
CSARRLAGDLETQYF
>TRBV30
CAWSRVSEQFF
>TRBV9
CASSSSAIQETQYF
>TRBV7-9
CASKPMGNEAFF
>TRBV7-8
CASSLQGESKNIQYF
>TRBV20-1
CSPRTGTMNTEAFF
>TRBV13
CASRRSGASYNEQFF
>TRBV7-2
CASSLGGSSIQYF
>TRBV20-1
CSAWVKDRGIFGELFF
>TRBV2
CATFRRIISSCEQYF
>TRBV10-1
CAVYREDTGELFF
>TRBV2
CASRPGLAGGPSYEQYF
>TRBV28
CASTYSNWGDEQYF
>TRBV13
CDSSPSYRGHEQYF
>TRBV7-2
CASSFPGTGKTEAFF
>TRBV4-1
CASSQDVTVWTQYF
>TRBV7-9
CASSFLAPNEQFF
>TRBV9
CASSPTGGPSYEQYF
>TRBV29-1
CSVADRVVSNEQFF
>TRBV6-5
CASTRTGTNTEAFF
>TRBV30
CAWSVPGSRYTF
>TRBV12-3/TRBV12-4
CASSLVALTDTQYF
>TRBV29-1
CSVAQGGTEAFF
>TRBV19
CASSIGGRATYEQYF
>TRBV6-2/TRBV6-3
CASSPGTRGWNEQFF
>TRBV20-1
CSAASGGAVNEQFF
>TRBV5-1
CASRTTSTDTQYF
>TRBV20-1
CSAIRSGAANEQFF
>TRBV6-2/TRBV6-3
CASSDGSGNTIYF
>TRBV10-2
CASSLGGTGVPDTQYF
>TRBV11-2
CASSSRTQSSYNEQYF
>TRBV28
CASSLGTGVNHPQHF
>TRBV9
CASSVDLGGYTF